Sequencing of this T cell receptor beta chain was carried out in a study of human T cells and chemical hapten exposure. Trimming cost V 0 bases and J 5 bases, with 11 bases left between them. Germline V gives CDR1 LNHNV, CDR2 YYDKDF (reference sequence). CDR3 length: 14 residues. Authors' analysis steps: TCRs per sample had a median of approximately 88,000 and ranged from about 23,224 to 700,000. TCRdb reprocessed the RACE reads via MiXCR and lists one record per CDR3 protein. TCRdb's processing, not the authors', yielded these V and J calls. The top ten hold approximately 0.92% of the sample, which has about 120,000 distinct CDR3 sequences, around 13% seen once. Specified time point: patch test 1, 2 weeks after DPC sensitization. Treatment described: therapeutic diphenylcyclopropenone sensitization with weekly scalp DPC.

The chain links TRBV15 to TRBJ2-7, with D hard to call. This TCR came from a man between 18 and 35 years old with alopecia areata. Some clones in this sample may be carry-over from other donors' samples. The specimen was whole blood, collected in connection with sensitization to the hapten diphenylcyclopropenone (DPC). Here the CDR3 reads CATSRDPRSHEQYF. In DNA, the CDR3 is TGTGCCACCAGCAGAGATCCCAGGTCCCACGAGCAGTACTTC.